Listed here are 14 T cell receptor beta chains from one sample, sequenced in a study of blood T cell repertoires in COVID-19. The table came from immunoSEQ multiplex PCR; TCRdb's copy has only in-frame clones and leaves some out. Of a few hundred thousand clones in the sample, approximately 86% are singletons; the top ten hold 1.3% to 1.5%. Sample: peripheral blood. The receptors stem from an older man with acute or convalescent COVID-19.

CDR3 bases: TGTGCCAGCACTACGGGGACACTCACAGATACGCAGTATTTT. As protein: CASTTGTLTDTQYF. J is TRBJ2-3 and V is TRBV2, with D possibly matching TRBD1 (6 bases). Trimming cost V 7 bases and J 2 bases, with 13 bases left between them. The germline V gene has CDR1 SNHLY and CDR2 FYNNEI. The CDR3 runs 14 residues. The whole variable domain, filled in from reference TRBV2 and TRBJ2-3, reads EPEVTQTPSHQVTQMGQEVILRCVPISNHLYFYWYRQILGQKVEFLVSFYNNEISEKSEIFDDQFSVERPDGSNFTLKIRSTKLEDSAMYFCASTTGTLTDTQYFGPGTRLTVL.

The chain has TRBV19 and TRBJ1-5, with 7 bases that match TRBD1. V was clipped by 5 bases and J by 3 bases; unmatched bases: 19. Per germline, CDR1 LNHDA and CDR2 SQIVND (reference sequence). CDR3 length equals 19 residues. The CDR3 protein is CASSVLTGPLKQFNQPQHF. In DNA form, the CDR3 reads TGTGCCAGTAGTGTGCTGACAGGGCCGCTTAAACAATTCAATCAGCCCCAGCATTTT.

The chain joins TRBV7-9 to TRBJ2-3; 10 bases are shared with TRBD1. Trimming removed 7 bases from V and 8 bases from J; junction bases left unmatched: 6. There are 13 residues in the CDR3. The germline gives CDR1 SEHNR, CDR2 FQNEAQ (reference sequence). The CDR3 coding sequence is TGTGCCAGCAACCTCGGGACAGGGGTTACGCAGTATTTT. It is translated as CASNLGTGVTQYF. The full variable domain, completed using reference TRBV7-9 and TRBJ2-3, is DTGVSQNPRHKITKRGQNVTFRCDPISEHNRLYWYRQTLGQGPEFLTYFQNEAQLEKSRLLSDRFSAERPKGSFSTLEIQRTEQGDSAMYLCASNLGTGVTQYFGPGTRLTVL.

The chain links TRBV25-1 to TRBJ2-2; D might be TRBD2 (6 bases). V was pared by 3 bases and J by 4 bases, with 12 bases between. The CDR3 runs to 15 residues. Germline CDR1 reads MGHDK; CDR2 reads SYGVNS. The CDR3 region is CASSDTGDVTGELFF. CDR3 nucleotides: TGTGCCAGCAGTGATACGGGAGACGTCACCGGGGAGCTGTTTTTT.

This chain uses TRBV3-1 (or the pseudogene TRBV3-2) with TRBJ1-4, with no clear D. The germline V gene has CDR1 LGHDT and CDR2 YNNKEL (reference sequence). The V and J ends lost 3 bases and 8 bases respectively, with 13 bases between them. The CDR3 extends over 14 amino acids. CDR3 nucleotide sequence: TGTGCCAGCAGCCACAACGGCGGGGAAGAAAAACTGTTTTTT. Its protein is CASSHNGGEEKLFF.

V gene TRBV19 combines with J gene TRBJ1-2, with a tentative D call TRBD1 (5 bases). Germline CDR1 and CDR2: LNHDA and SQIVND (reference sequence). The CDR3 runs 15 residues. V was cut by 7 bases and J by 3 bases, with 18 bases left in between. CDR3 sequence: CASKDTSGFYYGYTF. The CDR3 region has the DNA TGTGCCAGTAAGGACACATCCGGTTTTTACTATGGCTACACCTTC.

The chain joins TRBV3-1 (or the pseudogene TRBV3-2) to TRBJ1-6, with D tentatively TRBD1 (6 bases). Per the germline V gene, CDR1 is LGHDT and CDR2 is YNNKEL (reference sequence). The CDR3 consists of 16 residues. Between the trimmed V and J ends, which lost 4 bases and 12 bases, there was a span of 22 bases. CDR3 amino acids: CASSLRGGLATVPLHF. The CDR3 bases are TGTGCCAGCAGCCTGAGGGGGGGACTAGCGACGGTACCCCTCCACTTT.

Here the CDR3 reads CASSSASGGYSTDTQYF. The CDR3 coding sequence is TGTGCCAGCAGCTCCGCTAGCGGGGGATACAGCACAGATACGCAGTATTTT. The rearrangement joins TRBV11-2 to TRBJ2-3; 10 positions agree with TRBD2. Germline V gene sequence: CDR1 SGHAT, CDR2 FQNNGV. CDR3 length: 17 residues. The J segment lost 0 bases and the V segment lost 4 bases, leaving 7 bases of the junction unmatched.

This clone was seen only once. The chain couples TRBV27 to TRBJ2-7; 8 nucleotides align to TRBD1. The CDR3 is 16 amino acids. With V trimmed by 5 bases and J by 2 bases, 11 bases remained unmatched. Germline lookup yields CDR1 MNHEY and CDR2 SMNVEV (reference sequence). CDR3 sequence (DNA): TGTGCCAGCAGTAGAGCCGGGACAGGATCCCCCTACGAGCAGTACTTC. This gives the protein CASSRAGTGSPYEQYF.

The V gene is TRBV24-1, the J gene TRBJ1-3, with 9 bases identical to TRBD1. The junction had 14 bases not matched to a gene; V was cut back by 0 bases and J by 0 bases. The CDR3 totals 21 residues. From germline, CDR1 is KGHDR and CDR2 SFDVKD. CDR3 DNA: TGTGCCACCAGTGATTTGGGAAAGCTTCTACCGGGACAGGGCTCTGGAAACACCATATATTTT. Residues: CATSDLGKLLPGQGSGNTIYF.

The chain combines TRBV5-6 with TRBJ2-1, with TRBD2 matching over 9 bases. Germline CDR1 SGHDT, CDR2 YYEEEE. The V segment lost 4 bases and the J segment 8 bases; nucleotides outside the gene matches: 19. This CDR3 region has 18 residues. The CDR3 DNA sequence: TGTGCCAGCAGCGTTGGACGTAGCGGGGGTGGGGTTGAGGATGAGCAGTTCTTC. Protein sequence: CASSVGRSGGGVEDEQFF.

The gene calls are TRBV7-2 and TRBJ1-1; possibly TRBD1 for D (6 bases). Germline CDR1 SGHTA, CDR2 FQGNSA. The CDR3 is 15 residues long. Trimming took off 5 bases at V and 0 bases at J, with 13 bases between the two ends. The CDR3 DNA reads as TGTGCCAGCAGCCCCGTCAGGGACATGAACACTGAAGCTTTCTTT. Translated, it gives CASSPVRDMNTEAFF.

The rearrangement joins TRBV7-8 to TRBJ2-5; D is perhaps TRBD2 (5 bases). Germline-derived CDR1 and CDR2 are SGHVS and FQNEAQ. Trimming shortened V by 1 base and J by 5 bases, and 8 bases separated the two germline ends. The CDR3 spans 13 residues. CDR3 bases: TGTGCCAGCAGCTTAGGCCGAGGGGAGACCCAGTACTTC. This sequence encodes CASSLGRGETQYF. Looking up the rest from reference TRBV7-8 and TRBJ2-5 gives the full variable domain: GAGVSQSPRYKVAKRGQDVALRCDPISGHVSLFWYQQALGQGPEFLTYFQNEAQLDKSGLPSDRFFAERPEGSVSTLKIQRTQQEDSAVYLCASSLGRGETQYFGPGTRLLVL.

This chain joins TRBV5-1 and TRBJ2-1; D is unclear. CDR3 size: 15 residues. V shed 0 bases and J shed 3 bases, with 10 bases lying between them. Germline V gives CDR1 SGHRS, CDR2 YFSETQ. CDR3 in amino acids: CASSLEAGVYNEQFF. The CDR3 region has the DNA TGCGCCAGCAGCTTGGAAGCCGGAGTCTACAATGAGCAGTTCTTC.